This T cell receptor beta chain was recovered during a study of CD4+ T cells in melanoma. Study-wide points: A reported correlation linked neoantigen-specific CD4+ T cells to CD8+, macrophage and B cell function.

This table comes from immunoSEQ multiplex PCR, and its TCRdb copy is limited to in-frame clones, with some not included. Seen here are approximately 9,400 clones, around two thirds observed once, and the top ten hold 10% to 15%. This clone was counted between two and nine times. Antigen: not known. CDR1 is SNHLY, CDR2 FYNNEI, per germline. V was cut by 5 bases and J by 4 bases, with 14 bases left in between. The CDR3 length is 14 residues. Sequencing was performed on cells from a culture (not recorded whether cultured in vitro). The chain joins TRBV2 to TRBJ1-2, with a weak D call TRBD1 (6 bases). The TCR sequence derives from a human donor with melanoma. DNA of the CDR3: TGTGCCAGCAGTACAGGGAGGTCTGTCTATGGCTACACCTTC. It codes for CASSTGRSVYGYTF. The full variable domain, in which reference TRBV2 and TRBJ1-2 provide the parts outside the CDR3, is EPEVTQTPSHQVTQMGQEVILRCVPISNHLYFYWYRQILGQKVEFLVSFYNNEISEKSEIFDDQFSVERPDGSNFTLKIRSTKLEDSAMYFCASSTGRSVYGYTFGSGTRLTVV.